One sample yielded the 26 T cell receptor beta chains listed below, sequenced in a study of blood T cell repertoires in COVID-19. Profiling relied on immunoSEQ multiplex PCR, and the TCRdb table lists in-frame clones only, not all of them. The sample consists of 35,000 to 40,000 clones, about 90% of them appearing once. Sequenced sample: peripheral blood. The receptors derive from a man between 65 and 79 years old with acute or convalescent COVID-19.

This clone was seen a single time. This chain links TRBV18 with TRBJ1-6, with D perhaps TRBD1 (6 bases). Trimming shortened V by 6 bases and J by 8 bases, and 14 bases separated the two germline ends. This CDR3 comprises 14 residues. CDR1 is KGHSH, CDR2 LQKENI, per germline. The CDR3 loop is CASSRGGGDSPLHF. In nucleotides, the CDR3 is TGTGCCAGCTCTCGAGGAGGGGGGGATTCACCCCTCCACTTT.

The chain has TRBV19 and TRBJ2-3; 7 bases line up with TRBD1. Germline V gene sequence: CDR1 LNHDA, CDR2 SQIVND (reference sequence). The CDR3 consists of 13 residues. V was clipped by 6 bases and J by 3 bases; unmatched bases: 3. This chain's CDR3 is CASRPTGTDTQYF. In nucleotides, the CDR3 is TGTGCCAGTAGACCGACAGGGACAGATACGCAGTATTTT.

The rearrangement links TRBV7-9 to TRBJ2-1; TRBD2 matches at 13 bases. V was clipped by 2 bases and J by 7 bases; unmatched bases: 5. Germline V gene lookup returns CDR1 SEHNR and CDR2 FQNEAQ (reference sequence). CDR3 length: 16 residues. CDR3: CASSLMGLAGRNEQFF. The CDR3 coding sequence is TGTGCCAGCAGCTTAATGGGACTAGCGGGGAGAAATGAGCAGTTCTTC.

The chain is built from TRBV5-6 and TRBJ1-5; no clear D gene. The CDR3 spans 17 residues. Germline CDR1 and CDR2: SGHDT and YYEEEE. Trimming cost V 5 bases and J 0 bases, with 18 bases left between them. CDR3 region: CASRTWAESFSNQPQHF. The CDR3 coding sequence is TGTGCCAGCAGAACTTGGGCAGAATCCTTTAGCAATCAGCCCCAGCATTTT.

J is TRBJ2-2 and V is TRBV3-1 (or the pseudogene TRBV3-2); a possible D gene is TRBD2 (5 bases). CDR3 length: 13 amino acids. V lost 2 bases, J lost 7 bases, and 8 bases lay in between. The V gene's germline CDR1 is LGHDT and CDR2 YNNKEL (reference sequence). CDR3 coding DNA: TGTGCCAGCAGCCAACCCGGGGACGGGGAGCTGTTTTTT. It encodes CASSQPGDGELFF.

The chain has TRBV5-1 and TRBJ2-7; 11 bases fit TRBD2. Germline CDR1 and CDR2: SGHRS and YFSETQ. The ends lost 4 bases at V and 4 bases at J; junction bases unmatched: 7. The CDR3 covers 15 residues. CDR3 nucleotides: TGCGCCAGCAGCATAACGACTAGCGGGAAATACGAGCAGTACTTC. It codes for CASSITTSGKYEQYF. The full variable domain, completed using reference TRBV5-1 and TRBJ2-7, is KAGVTQTPRYLIKTRGQQVTLSCSPISGHRSVSWYQQTPGQGLQFLFEYFSETQRNKGNFPGRFSGRQFSNSRSEMNVSTLELGDSALYLCASSITTSGKYEQYFGPGTRLTVT.

V is TRBV29-1 and J is TRBJ2-1, with D perhaps matching TRBD2 (6 bases). V was shortened by 7 bases and J by 0 bases, with 19 bases between the two germline ends. Germline CDR1 SQVTM, CDR2 ANQGSEA. The CDR3 is made up of 16 amino acids. CDR3 region: CSDDSLAANSYNEQFF. The CDR3, as DNA: TGCAGCGACGACAGTTTAGCGGCCAACTCCTACAATGAGCAGTTCTTC.

The chain uses TRBV5-1 and TRBJ2-1; TRBD2 aligns across 8 bases. The CDR3 loop spans 17 amino acids. J gave up 0 bases and V 1 base, and 6 bases lay outside the gene matches. CDR1 is SGHRS and CDR2 is YFSETQ in the germline V gene. The CDR3 nucleotides are TGCGCCAGCAGCTTGTTGGTAGCGGGGTCCTCCTACAATGAGCAGTTCTTC. It codes for CASSLLVAGSSYNEQFF.

The rearrangement links TRBV9 to TRBJ2-2; D gene uncertain. Trimming took 4 bases from V and 11 from J, leaving 15 bases between them. The germline gives CDR1 SGDLS, CDR2 YYNGEE. This CDR3 region has 13 residues. The CDR3 loop is CASSSRPPLELFF. The CDR3, as DNA: TGTGCCAGCAGCTCCAGGCCCCCTCTTGAGCTGTTTTTT.

CDR3 coding DNA: TGTGCCAGCAGCCAAGAGCGGTCACCCCTCCACTTT. The encoded protein is CASSQERSPLHF. The J gene is TRBJ1-6, the V gene TRBV3-1 (or the pseudogene TRBV3-2), with unresolved D. CDR3 length equals 12 residues. V dropped 0 bases and J dropped 10 bases, with 4 bases sitting between them. CDR1 is LGHDT and CDR2 is YNNKEL in the germline V gene (reference sequence).

The CDR3 region has the DNA TGCGCCAGCAGTTCCGGGACAGGGGTAACCGGGGAGCTGTTTTTT. Amino acids: CASSSGTGVTGELFF. The chain uses TRBV5-1 and TRBJ2-2, with 10 bases lining up with TRBD1. Germline V gene sequence: CDR1 SGHRS, CDR2 YFSETQ. The CDR3 is made up of 15 amino acids. J lost 5 bases, V lost 5 bases, and 6 bases had no gene match.

The gene calls are TRBV6-2 or TRBV6-3 and TRBJ2-7; possible D gene TRBD2, 6 bases. V was clipped by 2 bases and J by 0 bases, with 11 bases between them. There are 15 residues in the CDR3. Per the germline V gene, CDR1 is MNHEY and CDR2 is SVGEGT. The CDR3 sequence is CASSYRTGDSYEQYF. In nucleotides, the CDR3 is TGTGCCAGCAGTTACCGTACGGGAGACTCCTACGAGCAGTACTTC.

The CDR3 here is CATSDLQGFYGYTF. The CDR3 nucleotides read TGTGCCACCAGTGATTTGCAGGGGTTCTATGGCTACACCTTC. V is TRBV24-1 and J is TRBJ1-2; D may be TRBD1 (6 bases). The CDR3 spans 14 residues. V lost 0 bases to trimming and J lost 4 bases, with 8 bases between them. CDR1 is KGHDR, CDR2 SFDVKD, per germline.

The chain combines TRBV9 with TRBJ2-6; D possibly corresponds to TRBD1 (5 bases). Trimming took off 0 bases at V and 4 bases at J, with 11 bases between the two ends. Germline CDR1 and CDR2: SGDLS and YYNGEE. The CDR3 has 16 residues. The CDR3 spells CASSVARQSGANVLTF. For the CDR3, the DNA is TGTGCCAGCAGCGTAGCCCGACAGTCCGGGGCCAACGTCCTGACTTTC. Full variable domain (remainder filled in from reference TRBV9 and TRBJ2-6): DSGVTQTPKHLITATGQRVTLRCSPRSGDLSVYWYQQSLDQGLQFLIQYYNGEERAKGNILERFSAQQFPDLHSELNLSSLELGDSALYFCASSVARQSGANVLTFGAGSRLTVL.

The chain combines TRBV18 with TRBJ2-2, with 10 bases identical to TRBD2. The junction had 6 bases not matched to a gene; V was cut back by 4 bases and J by 1 base. Germline assignment: CDR1 KGHSH and CDR2 LQKENI. The CDR3 covers 17 residues. CDR3 DNA sequence: TGTGCCAGCTCACTAGCGGGGGGCACGCTGAACACCGGGGAGCTGTTTTTT. Translation: CASSLAGGTLNTGELFF.

The genes are TRBV19 and TRBJ1-5, with 7 bases lining up with TRBD1. Per germline, CDR1 LNHDA and CDR2 SQIVND (reference sequence). V gave up 8 bases and J gave up 0 bases; unmatched junction bases: 7. The CDR3 is 15 residues long. CDR3 coding DNA: TGTGCCAGTGGAGGGGGCGGAAGTAGCAATCAGCCCCAGCATTTT. Translation: CASGGGGSSNQPQHF.

V gene TRBV7-9 combines with J gene TRBJ1-5; TRBD1 matches at 9 bases. The germline gives CDR1 SEHNR, CDR2 FQNEAQ (reference sequence). This CDR3 is built from 16 residues. With 1 base clipped from V and 2 bases from J, the junction kept 3 bases outside the gene matches. The CDR3 region is CASSLETGGGNQPQHF. The CDR3 coding sequence is TGTGCCAGCAGCTTAGAAACAGGGGGCGGCAATCAGCCCCAGCATTTT.

V usage is TRBV7-9 and J usage is TRBJ1-2, with D tentatively TRBD1 (6 bases). Germline values: CDR1 SEHNR, CDR2 FQNEAQ (reference sequence). V lost 2 bases to trimming and J lost 6 bases, with 19 bases between them. The CDR3 consists of 16 residues. The CDR3 nucleotides are TGTGCCAGCAGCTTAACCACCGAGGGGGAGGGGAATGGCTACACCTTC. Protein: CASSLTTEGEGNGYTF.

The chain uses TRBV12-5 and TRBJ2-2; no firm D call. V was trimmed by 7 bases and J by 6 bases, leaving 9 bases between them. The CDR3 is made up of 12 amino acids. CDR1 is LGHNT, CDR2 FRNRAP, per germline. CDR3 region: CASAPPPGELFF. CDR3 DNA sequence: TGTGCTAGTGCCCCCCCTCCCGGGGAGCTGTTTTTT.

The CDR3 loop reads CASSAQGETQYF. CDR3 in DNA: TGTGCCAGCAGTGCCCAGGGAGAGACCCAGTACTTC. The chain is built from TRBV25-1 and TRBJ2-5, with D possibly being TRBD1 (5 bases). The ends were cut back, 4 bases at V and 4 bases at J, with 7 bases in the middle. CDR1 is MGHDK, CDR2 SYGVNS, per germline. The CDR3 has 12 amino acids.

V gene TRBV7-2 combines with J gene TRBJ2-3; TRBD2 agrees at 12 bases. The CDR3 is 15 amino acids. From germline, CDR1 is SGHTA and CDR2 FQGNSA. Trimming at V came to 7 bases and at J to 7 bases, leaving 9 bases not matched to a gene. The CDR3 is CASTPLAGGLNTQYF. DNA of the CDR3: TGTGCCAGCACTCCACTAGCGGGAGGATTAAATACGCAGTATTTT. The variable domain in full, completed from reference TRBV7-2 and TRBJ2-3, reads GAGVSQSPSNKVTEKGKDVELRCDPISGHTALYWYRQSLGQGLEFLIYFQGNSAPDKSGLPSDRFSAERTGGSVSTLTIQRTQQEDSAVYLCASTPLAGGLNTQYFGPGTRLTVL.

The J gene is TRBJ1-1, the V gene TRBV13, with D maybe TRBD1 (6 bases). There are 17 residues in the CDR3. Germline CDR1 is PRHDT and CDR2 is FYEKMQ (reference sequence). V dropped 5 bases and J dropped 0 bases, with 19 bases sitting between them. CDR3 sequence reads: CASSPRVNRDMNTEAFF. In DNA, the CDR3 is TGTGCCAGCAGCCCCCGGGTCAACAGGGACATGAACACTGAAGCTTTCTTT.

The chain links TRBV2 to TRBJ2-7; TRBD2 matches at 8 bases. Germline assignment: CDR1 SNHLY and CDR2 FYNNEI. V trimming: 8 bases; J trimming: 6 bases; junction bases outside the gene matches: 9. The CDR3 is 13 amino acids. In DNA form, the CDR3 reads TGTGCCAGCGCGCCCGGACTAGCTGTCGAGCAGTACTTC. Its translation: CASAPGLAVEQYF. The whole variable domain, filled in from reference TRBV2 and TRBJ2-7, reads EPEVTQTPSHQVTQMGQEVILRCVPISNHLYFYWYRQILGQKVEFLVSFYNNEISEKSEIFDDQFSVERPDGSNFTLKIRSTKLEDSAMYFCASAPGLAVEQYFGPGTRLTVT.

The chain recombines TRBV7-9 with TRBJ2-1; 8 nucleotides agree with TRBD2. After removal of 2 bases from V and 6 bases from J, the junction contained 6 bases not matched to a gene. Germline V gene sequence: CDR1 SEHNR, CDR2 FQNEAQ (reference sequence). The CDR3 contains 15 residues. The CDR3 DNA follows: TGTGCCAGCAGCTTACTTCGGGGGGGAGGCAATGAGCAGTTCTTC. It specifies CASSLLRGGGNEQFF.

J is TRBJ2-7 and V is TRBV7-2; 13 positions match TRBD2. Germline-derived CDR1 and CDR2 are SGHTA and FQGNSA. The J segment lost 6 bases and the V segment lost 5 bases, leaving 7 bases of the junction unmatched. The CDR3 runs to 15 residues. The CDR3 DNA is TGTGCCAGCAGCCAAGGACTAGCGGGAGTAGTCGAGCAGTACTTC. It translates to CASSQGLAGVVEQYF. Filled out from reference TRBV7-2 and TRBJ2-7, the complete variable domain reads GAGVSQSPSNKVTEKGKDVELRCDPISGHTALYWYRQSLGQGLEFLIYFQGNSAPDKSGLPSDRFSAERTGGSVSTLTIQRTQQEDSAVYLCASSQGLAGVVEQYFGPGTRLTVT.

The count of this clone is one. The chain carries TRBV7-2 and TRBJ1-2; perhaps TRBD1 as D (5 bases). This CDR3 spans 14 amino acids. Germline loops: CDR1 SGHTA, CDR2 FQGNSA. With 0 bases removed from V and 8 bases from J, the gap between germline ends came to 13 bases. CDR3 sequence reads: CASSLAGRVYGYTF. CDR3 bases: TGTGCCAGCAGCTTAGCGGGCAGGGTCTACGGCTACACCTTC.